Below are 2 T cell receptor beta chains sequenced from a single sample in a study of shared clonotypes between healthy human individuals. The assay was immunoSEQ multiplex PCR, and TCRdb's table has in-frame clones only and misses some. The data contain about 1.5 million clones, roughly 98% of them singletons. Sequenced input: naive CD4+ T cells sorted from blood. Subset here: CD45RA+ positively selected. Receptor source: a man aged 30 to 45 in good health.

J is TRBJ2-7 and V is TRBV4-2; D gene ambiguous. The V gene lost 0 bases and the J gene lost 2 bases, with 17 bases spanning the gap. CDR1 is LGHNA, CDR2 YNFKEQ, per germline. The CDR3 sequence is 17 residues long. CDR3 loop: CASSQDLGRHVTYEQYF. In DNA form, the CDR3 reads TGTGCCAGCAGCCAAGATCTCGGACGCCACGTCACCTACGAGCAGTACTTC.

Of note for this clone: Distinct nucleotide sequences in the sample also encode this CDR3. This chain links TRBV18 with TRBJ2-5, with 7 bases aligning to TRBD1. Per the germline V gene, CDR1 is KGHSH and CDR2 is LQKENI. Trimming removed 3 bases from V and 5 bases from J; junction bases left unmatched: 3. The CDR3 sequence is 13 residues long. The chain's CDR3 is CASSPDRAETQYF. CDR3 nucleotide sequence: TGTGCCAGCTCACCCGACAGGGCGGAGACCCAGTACTTC.